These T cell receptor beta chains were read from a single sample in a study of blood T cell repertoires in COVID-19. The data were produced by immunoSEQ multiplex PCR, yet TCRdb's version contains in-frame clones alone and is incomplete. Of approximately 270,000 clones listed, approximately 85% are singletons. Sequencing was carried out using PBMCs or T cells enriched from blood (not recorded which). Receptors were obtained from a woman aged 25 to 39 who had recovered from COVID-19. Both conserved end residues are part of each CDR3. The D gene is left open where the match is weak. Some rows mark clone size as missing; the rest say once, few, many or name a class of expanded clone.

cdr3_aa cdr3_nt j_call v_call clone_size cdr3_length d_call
CAIRRASGISSTDTQYF TGTGCCATCAGGAGGGCTAGCGGGATCTCTAGCACAGATACGCAGTATTTT TRBJ2-3 TRBV10-3 NA 17 TRBD2
CASSPAGTSITEAFF TGTGCCAGCTCACCCGCGGGAACATCGATCACTGAAGCTTTCTTT TRBJ1-1 TRBV27 NA 15 NA
CASSLTPRAGGVSYEQYF TGTGCCAGCAGCTTAACCCCGCGAGCGGGGGGCGTTTCCTACGAGCAGTACTTC TRBJ2-7 TRBV11-2 NA 18 TRBD2
CASSYTGGDQPQHF TGTGCCAGCAGCTACACAGGGGGCGATCAGCCCCAGCATTTT TRBJ1-5 TRBV9 NA 14 TRBD1
CATSGYDGGGQTDEQFF TGTGCCACCAGTGGGTACGATGGCGGGGGGCAAACGGATGAGCAGTTCTTC TRBJ2-1 TRBV24-1 NA 17 TRBD2
CASSSLRGESNQPQHF TGTGCCAGCAGCTCCCTCAGGGGCGAGAGCAATCAGCCCCAGCATTTT TRBJ1-5 TRBV11-1 NA 16 NA
CASSLASPRETTQYF TGCGCCAGCAGCTTGGCGTCGCCGCGGGAGACGACCCAGTACTTC TRBJ2-5 TRBV5-1 NA 15 TRBD2
CASSVPRDGEKLFF TGCGCCAGCAGCGTACCCAGGGATGGGGAAAAACTGTTTTTT TRBJ1-4 TRBV5-1 once 14 NA
CASSTPTGHGNTIYF TGTGCCAGTAGTACCCCGACAGGGCACGGAAACACCATATATTTT TRBJ1-3 TRBV19 NA 15 TRBD1
CASSVGLAGYEQYF TGTGCCAGCAGCGTCGGACTAGCGGGATACGAGCAGTACTTC TRBJ2-7 TRBV9 NA 14 TRBD2
CASSFSYPQHF TGCGCCAGCAGCTTTTCCTATCCCCAGCATTTT TRBJ1-5 TRBV5-1 NA 11 NA
CASSQGASVQHF TGTGCCAGCAGTCAGGGGGCCTCAGTCCAGCATTTT TRBJ1-5 TRBV2 NA 12 TRBD1
CASKLAGVDTDTQYF TGTGCCAGCAAATTAGCGGGAGTAGACACAGATACGCAGTATTTT TRBJ2-3 TRBV6-5 NA 15 TRBD2
CASSPQEGTSYEQYF TGTGCCAGTAGCCCGCAAGAGGGTACCTCCTACGAGCAGTACTTC TRBJ2-7 TRBV19 NA 15 NA
CASSLGGFGELFF TGTGCCAGCAGCTTAGGAGGGTTCGGGGAGCTGTTTTTT TRBJ2-2 TRBV7-2 NA 13 NA